This T cell receptor (beta chain) emerged from a study of cytomegalovirus exposure and HLA in healthy donors. Across the study: Early release data held some 80 million unique TCRs from HLA-typed donors. Broader study findings: Roughly uniform sequencing depth across donors was assumed, possibly incorrectly. Several top significant clusters appeared, in a later analysis, to be linked to common viral pathogens.

With 60 Vbeta and 13 Jbeta primers, the PCR was carried out. Clones were read by immunoSEQ multiplex PCR, and TCRdb kept only the in-frame ones, dropping some. The sample consists of 200,000 to 250,000 clones, 70% to 80% of them appearing once. Comments on this clone: The antigen remains undetermined.

This CDR3 is 15 amino acids long. V was cut by 4 bases and J by 0 bases, with 14 bases left in between. In germline, CDR1 is SGHRS, CDR2 YFSETQ. The TCR was taken from a woman aged 25 to 39 in good health and CMV-seronegative. V gene TRBV5-1 combines with J gene TRBJ2-7; perhaps TRBD2 as D (6 bases). Material: PBMCs. The DNA for the CDR3 is TGCGCCAGCAGCCTGGAATATAGCGGCTCCTACGAGCAGTACTTC. Translated, it gives CASSLEYSGSYEQYF.